The clone carrying this T cell receptor (beta chain) was detected only a few times. Germline V gene data show CDR1 as SNHLY and CDR2 as FYNNEI. This CDR3 comprises 14 residues. J lost 4 bases, V lost 6 bases, and 6 bases had no gene match. Amplification of TCR alpha and beta CDR3 regions from RNA used iRepertoire nested multiplex PCR. TCRdb reanalysed the multiplex PCR reads using MiXCR and keeps one entry per CDR3 protein. This sample yields about 89,000 distinct CDR3 sequences, of which under 30% are seen a single time; roughly 6.7% belongs to the top ten. The entry originates in a study of glioma-infiltrating T cells.

The chain carries TRBV2 and TRBJ2-5; 9 bases are a match to TRBD2. The receptor's source is a human donor with low-grade glioma or glioblastoma, undergoing nonglioma brain surgery, or in good health (not recorded which). The sample consisted of glioma tissue, nonneoplastic brain tissue, or PBMCs (not recorded which). The CDR3 nucleotides read TGTGCCAGCAGGCAGCGGGAGGTTGGAGAGACCCAGTACTTC. This translates into CASRQREVGETQYF.